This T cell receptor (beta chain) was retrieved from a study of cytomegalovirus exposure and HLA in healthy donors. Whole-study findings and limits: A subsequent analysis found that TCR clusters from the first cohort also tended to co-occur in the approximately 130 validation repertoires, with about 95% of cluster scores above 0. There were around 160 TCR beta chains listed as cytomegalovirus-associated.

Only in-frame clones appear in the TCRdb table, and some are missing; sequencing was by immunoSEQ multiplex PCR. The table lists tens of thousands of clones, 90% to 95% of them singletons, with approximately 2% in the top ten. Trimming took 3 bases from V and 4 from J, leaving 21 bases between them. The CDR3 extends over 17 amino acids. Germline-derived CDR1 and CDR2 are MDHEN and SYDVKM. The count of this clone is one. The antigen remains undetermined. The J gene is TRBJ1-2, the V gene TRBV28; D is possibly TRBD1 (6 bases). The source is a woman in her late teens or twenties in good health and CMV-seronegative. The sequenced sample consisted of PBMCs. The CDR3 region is CASSFGGHQGPRYGYTF. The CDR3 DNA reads TGTGCCAGCAGTTTTGGGGGACACCAAGGCCCACGCTATGGCTACACCTTC.